This T cell receptor (beta chain) was obtained from a study of CD8+ T cells in alopecia areata. cDNA serving as the sequencing template came from extracted, reverse transcribed RNA. Here immunoSEQ multiplex PCR was the method, and the copy in TCRdb shows in-frame clones only, minus some. There are some 150,000 clones in the sample; roughly 82% occur only once, and approximately 25% lies in the top ten. Indicated treatment: oral pan-JAK inhibitor, 5-10 mg twice daily. The CDR3 spans 13 residues. Trimming pared 2 bases from V and 3 bases from J, leaving 7 bases between. Germline CDR1 reads SEHNR; CDR2 reads FQNEAQ (reference sequence).

This TCR was recovered from a human donor with alopecia areata. The sequencing used CD8+ T cells sorted from blood, collected at week 4, from a patient treated with tofacitinib. The chain has TRBV7-9 and TRBJ2-5; D remains unclear. The CDR3 sequence is CASSLSREETQYF. In nucleotides, the CDR3 is TGTGCCAGCAGCTTATCACGAGAAGAGACCCAGTACTTC.